This T cell receptor (beta chain) was sequenced for a study of metastatic and nonmetastatic thyroid tumors. Study-level information: Thyroid patients, malignant and benign, had repertoires compared across blood and tumor or nodule tissue. Study results and limitations: The reported finding was significantly higher TCR beta diversity in malignant thyroid tumors relative to benign nodules, in blood and tumor.

This clone was picked up many times. The antigen is unknown. Thyroid surgery was performed in patients who had received no treatment beforehand. The authors' processing: A classifier of distant metastasis in papillary thyroid cancer was built from CDR3 differences (across clinicopathological groups). TCRdb ran MiXCR on the PCR reads. V and J calls and clone size were set by TCRdb, not the authors. The profile covers about 89,000 clones, with under 15% appearing a single time and around 9% taken by the ten largest. Germline-derived CDR1 and CDR2 are SGHDT and YYEEEE. The ends were cut back, 0 bases at V and 4 bases at J, with 8 bases in the middle. The CDR3 sequence is 14 residues long.

The TCR was taken from a female donor with papillary thyroid cancer or a benign thyroid nodule (not recorded which). Some clones in this sample may be carry-over from other donors' samples. Sequencing was done on a sample of tumor tissue. The rearrangement uses TRBV5-6 and TRBJ2-1; D might be TRBD1 or TRBD2, each matching 5 bases. The CDR3 is CASSLGGPYNEQFF. In nucleotides, the CDR3 is TGTGCCAGCAGCTTGGGGGGACCTTACAATGAGCAGTTCTTC.